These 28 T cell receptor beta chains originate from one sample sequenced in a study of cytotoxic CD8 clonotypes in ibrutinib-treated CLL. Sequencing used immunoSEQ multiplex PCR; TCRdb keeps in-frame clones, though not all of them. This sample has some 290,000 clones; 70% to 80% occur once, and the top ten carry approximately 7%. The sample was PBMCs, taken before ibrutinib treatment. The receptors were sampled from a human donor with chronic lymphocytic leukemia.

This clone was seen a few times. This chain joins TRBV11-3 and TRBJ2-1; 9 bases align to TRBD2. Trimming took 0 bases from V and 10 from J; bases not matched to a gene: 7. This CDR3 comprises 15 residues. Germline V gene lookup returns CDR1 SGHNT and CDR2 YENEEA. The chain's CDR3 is CASSLEWTSVREQFF. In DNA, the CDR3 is TGTGCCAGCAGCTTAGAGTGGACTAGCGTCAGGGAGCAGTTCTTC.

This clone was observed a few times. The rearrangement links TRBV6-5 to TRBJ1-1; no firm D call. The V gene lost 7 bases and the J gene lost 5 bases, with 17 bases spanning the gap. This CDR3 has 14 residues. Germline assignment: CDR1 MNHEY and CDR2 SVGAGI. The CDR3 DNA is TGTGCCAGCACTTCAGCTACACGAGGGACTGAAGCTTTCTTT. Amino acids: CASTSATRGTEAFF.

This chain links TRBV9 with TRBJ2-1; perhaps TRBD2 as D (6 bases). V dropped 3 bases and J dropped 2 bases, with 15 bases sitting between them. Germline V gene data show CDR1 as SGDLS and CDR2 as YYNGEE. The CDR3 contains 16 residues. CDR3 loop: CASSAPSGGPYNEQFF. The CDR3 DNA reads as TGTGCCAGCAGCGCCCCGTCCGGAGGGCCCTACAATGAGCAGTTCTTC.

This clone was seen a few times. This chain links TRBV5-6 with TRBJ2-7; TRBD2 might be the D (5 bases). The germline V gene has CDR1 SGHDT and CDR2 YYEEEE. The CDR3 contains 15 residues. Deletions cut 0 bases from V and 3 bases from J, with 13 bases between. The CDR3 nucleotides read TGTGCCAGCAGCTTGGTTTCGGGGAATTTCTACGAGCAGTACTTC. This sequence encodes CASSLVSGNFYEQYF.

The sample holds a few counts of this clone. This CDR3 is CASRLGPAGGPHGELFF. The CDR3 nucleotides read TGTGCAAGTCGCTTAGGACCAGCGGGAGGGCCGCACGGGGAGCTGTTTTTT. J is TRBJ2-2 and V is TRBV12-2; TRBD2, as called in the table, went unchecked against the DNA. TRBV12-2 is termed a pseudogene. The length of the CDR3 is 17 residues.

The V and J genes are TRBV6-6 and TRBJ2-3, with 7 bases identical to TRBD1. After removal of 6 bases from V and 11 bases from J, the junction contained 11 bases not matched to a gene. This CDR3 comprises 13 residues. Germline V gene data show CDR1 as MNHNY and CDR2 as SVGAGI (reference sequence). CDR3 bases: TGTGCCAGCAGCCACTCAGGGGACAGAAGGCAGTATTTT. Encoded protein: CASSHSGDRRQYF.

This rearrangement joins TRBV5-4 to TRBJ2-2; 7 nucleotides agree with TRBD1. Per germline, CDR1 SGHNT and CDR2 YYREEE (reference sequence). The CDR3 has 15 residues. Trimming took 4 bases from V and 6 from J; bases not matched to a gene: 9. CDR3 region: CASSAGGLLAGELFF. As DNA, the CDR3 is TGTGCCAGCAGCGCAGGGGGATTGTTAGCCGGGGAGCTGTTTTTT.

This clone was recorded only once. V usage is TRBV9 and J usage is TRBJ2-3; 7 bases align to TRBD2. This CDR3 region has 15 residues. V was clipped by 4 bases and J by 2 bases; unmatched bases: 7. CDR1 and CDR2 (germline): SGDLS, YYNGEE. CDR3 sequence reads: CASSPIAGATDTQYF. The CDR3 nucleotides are TGTGCCAGCAGCCCTATAGCGGGTGCCACAGATACGCAGTATTTT.

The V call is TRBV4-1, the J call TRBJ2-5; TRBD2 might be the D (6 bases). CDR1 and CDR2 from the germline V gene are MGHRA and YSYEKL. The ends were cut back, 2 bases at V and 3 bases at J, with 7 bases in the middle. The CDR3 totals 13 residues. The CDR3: CASSQRREETQYF. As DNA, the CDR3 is TGCGCCAGCAGCCAACGGAGGGAAGAGACCCAGTACTTC.

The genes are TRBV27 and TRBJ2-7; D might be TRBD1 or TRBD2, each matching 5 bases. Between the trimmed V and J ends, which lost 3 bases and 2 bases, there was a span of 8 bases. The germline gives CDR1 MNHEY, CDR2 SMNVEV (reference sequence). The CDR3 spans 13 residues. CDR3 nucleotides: TGTGCCAGCAGTTTTCGAGGGGCCTACGAGCAGTACTTC. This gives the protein CASSFRGAYEQYF.

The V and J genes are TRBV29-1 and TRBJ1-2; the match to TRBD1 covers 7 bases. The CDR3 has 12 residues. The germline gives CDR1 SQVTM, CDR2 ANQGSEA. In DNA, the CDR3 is TGCAGACACAGGGGACCTAGTATTGGCTACACCTTC. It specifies CRHRGPSIGYTF.

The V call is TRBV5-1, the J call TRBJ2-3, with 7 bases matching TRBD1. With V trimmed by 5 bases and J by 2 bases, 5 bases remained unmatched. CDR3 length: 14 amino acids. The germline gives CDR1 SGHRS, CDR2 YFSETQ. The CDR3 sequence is CASRPGQTTDTQYF. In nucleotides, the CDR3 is TGCGCCAGCAGGCCGGGACAGACCACAGATACGCAGTATTTT.

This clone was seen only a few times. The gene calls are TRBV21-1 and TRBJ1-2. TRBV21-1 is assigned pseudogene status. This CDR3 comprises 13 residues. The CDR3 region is CASSNQPNYGYTF. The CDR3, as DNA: TGTGCCAGCAGCAATCAGCCGAACTATGGCTACACCTTC.

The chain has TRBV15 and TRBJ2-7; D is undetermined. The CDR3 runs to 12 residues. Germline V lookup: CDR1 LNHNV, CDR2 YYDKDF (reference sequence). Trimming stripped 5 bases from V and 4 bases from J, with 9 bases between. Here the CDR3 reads CATSRTLYEQYF. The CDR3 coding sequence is TGTGCCACCAGCCGAACTCTATACGAGCAGTACTTC.

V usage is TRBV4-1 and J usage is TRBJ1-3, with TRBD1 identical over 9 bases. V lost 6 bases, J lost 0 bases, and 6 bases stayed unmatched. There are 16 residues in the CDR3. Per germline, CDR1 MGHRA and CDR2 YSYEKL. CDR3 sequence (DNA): TGCGCCAGCAGGGCCGGGACAGGGCCCTCTGGAAACACCATATATTTT. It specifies CASRAGTGPSGNTIYF.

CDR3 sequence (DNA): TGCGCCAGCAGCTTGGGGCCGACAGGGAAAGAGACCCAGTACTTC. This codes for CASSLGPTGKETQYF. This rearrangement joins TRBV5-1 to TRBJ2-5; the match to TRBD1 covers 7 bases. CDR3 size: 15 residues. V trimming: 0 bases; J trimming: 3 bases; junction bases outside the gene matches: 5. CDR1 is SGHRS, CDR2 YFSETQ, per germline.

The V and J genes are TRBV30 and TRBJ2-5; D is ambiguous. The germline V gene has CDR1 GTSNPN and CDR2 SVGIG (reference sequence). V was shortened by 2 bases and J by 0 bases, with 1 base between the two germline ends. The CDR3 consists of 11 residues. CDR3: CAWSNQETQYF. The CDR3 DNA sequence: TGTGCCTGGAGTAACCAAGAGACCCAGTACTTC.

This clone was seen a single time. DNA of the CDR3: TGTGCCAGCAGCACTGGACAGGGGAACATTTTTGAGCAGTTCTTC. It codes for CASSTGQGNIFEQFF. The chain is built from TRBV7-2 and TRBJ2-1, with TRBD1 matching 9 bases. Germline V gives CDR1 SGHTA, CDR2 FQGNSA. The CDR3 extends over 15 amino acids. Trimming took 5 bases from V and 9 from J; bases not matched to a gene: 11. The complete variable domain, with remaining parts taken from reference TRBV7-2 and TRBJ2-1, reads GAGVSQSPSNKVTEKGKDVELRCDPISGHTALYWYRQSLGQGLEFLIYFQGNSAPDKSGLPSDRFSAERTGGSVSTLTIQRTQQEDSAVYLCASSTGQGNIFEQFFGPGTRLTVL.

The DNA of the CDR3 is TGTGCCAGCAGCCCCCGACAGCAAGAGACCCAGTACTTC. Protein sequence: CASSPRQQETQYF. The V and J genes are TRBV7-2 and TRBJ2-5, with a tentative D call TRBD1 (5 bases). This CDR3 contains 13 residues. Germline V CDR1 and CDR2: SGHTA, FQGNSA. V was clipped by 5 bases and J by 2 bases, with 9 bases between them.

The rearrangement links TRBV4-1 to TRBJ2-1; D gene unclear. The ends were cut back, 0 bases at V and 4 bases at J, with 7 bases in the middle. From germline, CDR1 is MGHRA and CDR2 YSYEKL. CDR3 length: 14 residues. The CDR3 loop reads CASSQEWEYNEQFF. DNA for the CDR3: TGCGCCAGCAGCCAAGAGTGGGAATACAATGAGCAGTTCTTC.

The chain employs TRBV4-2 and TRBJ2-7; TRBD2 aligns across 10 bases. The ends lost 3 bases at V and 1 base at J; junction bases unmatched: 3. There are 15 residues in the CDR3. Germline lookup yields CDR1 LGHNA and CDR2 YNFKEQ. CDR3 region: CASSQASGGSYEQYF. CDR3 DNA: TGTGCCAGCAGCCAGGCTAGCGGGGGATCCTACGAGCAGTACTTC.

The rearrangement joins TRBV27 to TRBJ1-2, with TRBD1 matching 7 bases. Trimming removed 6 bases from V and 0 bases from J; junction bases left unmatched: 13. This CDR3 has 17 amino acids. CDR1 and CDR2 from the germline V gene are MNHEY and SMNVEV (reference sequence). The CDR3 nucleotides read TGTGCCAGCAGCCCTTACCAGGGGGATACAGCTAACTATGGCTACACCTTC. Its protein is CASSPYQGDTANYGYTF.

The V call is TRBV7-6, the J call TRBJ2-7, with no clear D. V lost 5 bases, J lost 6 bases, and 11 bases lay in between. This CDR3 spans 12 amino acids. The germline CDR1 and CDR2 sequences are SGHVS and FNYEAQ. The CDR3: CASSRPKGEQYF. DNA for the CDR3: TGTGCCAGCAGCCGGCCTAAAGGCGAGCAGTACTTC.

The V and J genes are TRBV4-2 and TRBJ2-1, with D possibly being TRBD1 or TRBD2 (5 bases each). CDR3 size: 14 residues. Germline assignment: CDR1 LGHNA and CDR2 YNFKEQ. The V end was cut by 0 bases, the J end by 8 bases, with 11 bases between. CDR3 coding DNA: TGTGCCAGCAGCCAAGATGTGGGGGTGTATGAGCAGTTCTTC. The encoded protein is CASSQDVGVYEQFF.

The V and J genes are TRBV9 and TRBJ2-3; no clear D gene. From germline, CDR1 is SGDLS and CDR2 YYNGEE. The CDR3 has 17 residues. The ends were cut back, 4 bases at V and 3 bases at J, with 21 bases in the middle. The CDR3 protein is CASSPVGVGLGTDTQYF. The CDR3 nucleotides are TGTGCCAGCAGCCCCGTAGGTGTGGGTCTCGGGACAGATACGCAGTATTTT.

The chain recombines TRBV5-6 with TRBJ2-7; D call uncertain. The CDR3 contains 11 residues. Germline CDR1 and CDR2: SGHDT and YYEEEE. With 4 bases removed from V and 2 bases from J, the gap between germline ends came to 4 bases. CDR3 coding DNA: TGTGCCAGCAGCGCCGCCTACGAGCAGTACTTC. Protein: CASSAAYEQYF. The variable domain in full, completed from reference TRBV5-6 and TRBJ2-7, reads DAGVTQSPTHLIKTRGQQVTLRCSPKSGHDTVSWYQQALGQGPQFIFQYYEEEERQRGNFPDRFSGHQFPNYSSELNVNALLLGDSALYLCASSAAYEQYFGPGTRLTVT.

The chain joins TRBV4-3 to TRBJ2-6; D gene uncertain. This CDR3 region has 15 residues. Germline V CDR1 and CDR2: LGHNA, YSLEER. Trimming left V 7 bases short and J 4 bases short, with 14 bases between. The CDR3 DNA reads TGCGCCAGCAAGTACGGCCTCTCCGGGGCCAACGTCCTGACTTTC. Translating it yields CASKYGLSGANVLTF.

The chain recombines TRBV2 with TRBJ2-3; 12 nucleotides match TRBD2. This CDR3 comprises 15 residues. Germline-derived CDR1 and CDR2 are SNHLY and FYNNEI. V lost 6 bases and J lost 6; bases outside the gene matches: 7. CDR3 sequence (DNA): TGTGCCAGCAGGAAGACTAGCGGGAGTACCGATACGCAGTATTTT. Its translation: CASRKTSGSTDTQYF.